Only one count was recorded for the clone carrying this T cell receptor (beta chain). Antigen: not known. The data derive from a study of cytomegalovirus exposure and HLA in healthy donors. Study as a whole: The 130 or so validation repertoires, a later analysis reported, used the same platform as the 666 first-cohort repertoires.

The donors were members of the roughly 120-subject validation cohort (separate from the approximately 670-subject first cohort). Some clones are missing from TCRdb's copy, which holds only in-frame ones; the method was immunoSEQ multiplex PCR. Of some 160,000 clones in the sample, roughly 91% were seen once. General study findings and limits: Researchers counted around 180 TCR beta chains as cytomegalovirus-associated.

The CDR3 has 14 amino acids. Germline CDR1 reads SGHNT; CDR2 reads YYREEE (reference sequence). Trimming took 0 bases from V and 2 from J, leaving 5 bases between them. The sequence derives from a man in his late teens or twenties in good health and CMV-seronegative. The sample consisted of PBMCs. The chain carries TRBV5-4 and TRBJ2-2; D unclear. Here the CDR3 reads CASSLDYNTGELFF. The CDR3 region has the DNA TGTGCCAGCAGCTTGGACTATAACACCGGGGAGCTGTTTTTT. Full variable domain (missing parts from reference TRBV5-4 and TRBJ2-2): ETGVTQSPTHLIKTRGQQVTLRCSSQSGHNTVSWYQQALGQGPQFIFQYYREEENGRGNFPPRFSGLQFPNYSSELNVNALELDDSALYLCASSLDYNTGELFFGEGSRLTVL.